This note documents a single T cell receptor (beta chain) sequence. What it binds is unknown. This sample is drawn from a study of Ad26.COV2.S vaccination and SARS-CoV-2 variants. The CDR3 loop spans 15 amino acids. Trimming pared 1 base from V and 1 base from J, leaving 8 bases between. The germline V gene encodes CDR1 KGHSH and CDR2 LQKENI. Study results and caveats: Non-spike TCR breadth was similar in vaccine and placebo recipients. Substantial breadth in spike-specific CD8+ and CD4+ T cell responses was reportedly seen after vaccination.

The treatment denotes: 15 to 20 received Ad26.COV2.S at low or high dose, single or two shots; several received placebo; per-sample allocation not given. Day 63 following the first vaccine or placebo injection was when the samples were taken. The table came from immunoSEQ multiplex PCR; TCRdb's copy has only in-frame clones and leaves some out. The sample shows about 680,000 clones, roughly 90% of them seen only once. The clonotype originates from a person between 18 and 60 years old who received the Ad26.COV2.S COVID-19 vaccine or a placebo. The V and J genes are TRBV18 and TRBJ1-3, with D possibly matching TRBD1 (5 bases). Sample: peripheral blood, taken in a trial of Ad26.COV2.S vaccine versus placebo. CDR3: CASSPQRQSGNTIYF. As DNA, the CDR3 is TGTGCCAGCTCACCACAAAGACAGTCTGGAAACACCATATATTTT.